A single sample gave rise to the 30 T cell receptor beta chains below, sequenced in a study of brain T cells in children with intractable seizures. Profiling relied on immunoSEQ multiplex PCR, and the TCRdb table lists in-frame clones only, not all of them. Found here are about 22,000 clones, 90% to 95% of them singletons; the top ten hold around 6%. Sample: peripheral blood, taken at surgery. Receptors originate from a boy younger than 18 with focal cortical dysplasia and intractable seizures.

J is TRBJ2-7 and V is TRBV6-1, with TRBD2 matching 13 bases. Germline-derived CDR1 and CDR2 are MNHNS and SASEGT. Trimming cost V 3 bases and J 5 bases; bases outside gene matches: 7. The CDR3 is made up of 16 amino acids. Here the CDR3 reads CASSEGRTSGGDEQYF. The CDR3 bases are TGTGCCAGCAGTGAGGGGAGGACTAGCGGGGGTGACGAGCAGTACTTC.

The chain couples TRBV7-9 to TRBJ2-2; 7 positions match TRBD2. CDR1 is SEHNR, CDR2 FQNEAQ, per germline (reference sequence). Trimming removed 6 bases from V and 3 bases from J; junction bases left unmatched: 10. The CDR3 loop spans 16 amino acids. The chain's CDR3 is CASRPLRREYTGELFF. CDR3 sequence (DNA): TGTGCCAGCAGACCGCTAAGGCGGGAGTACACCGGGGAGCTGTTTTTT.

The genes are TRBV2 and TRBJ2-2; no reliable D call. The CDR3 has 15 residues. Germline CDR1 reads SNHLY; CDR2 reads FYNNEI. V lost 1 base, J lost 4 bases, and 10 bases lay in between. CDR3 nucleotide sequence: TGTGCCAGCAGTGAAGGTTCTCGGAGCACCGGGGAGCTGTTTTTT. Its protein product is CASSEGSRSTGELFF.

The V call is TRBV4-1, the J call TRBJ2-1, with D possibly being TRBD1 (6 bases). The germline V gene has CDR1 MGHRA and CDR2 YSYEKL. The V end was cut by 4 bases, the J end by 7 bases, with 17 bases between. The CDR3 loop spans 15 amino acids. DNA for the CDR3: TGCGCCAGCAGCCTCCGAGGACAGCAGTGGAATGAGCAGTTCTTC. It is translated as CASSLRGQQWNEQFF.

The rearrangement uses TRBV11-2 and TRBJ2-5, with a tentative D call TRBD2 (7 bases). The V gene lost 5 bases and the J gene lost 5 bases, with 21 bases spanning the gap. From germline, CDR1 is SGHAT and CDR2 FQNNGV. The CDR3 runs 16 residues. The CDR3 loop is CASSRSGGGAGETQYF. The CDR3 DNA is TGTGCCAGCAGCCGATCCGGTGGGGGGGCCGGGGAGACCCAGTACTTC.

The chain couples TRBV14 to TRBJ1-2; no clear D gene. The germline V gene encodes CDR1 SGHDN and CDR2 FVKESK. Trimming left V 4 bases short and J 4 bases short, with 13 bases between. The CDR3 is made up of 14 amino acids. DNA of the CDR3: TGTGCCAGCAGCCTGGCTCAGCTTGGCTATGGCTACACCTTC. Translation: CASSLAQLGYGYTF.

The V gene is TRBV9, the J gene TRBJ1-1, with 8 bases that match TRBD1. In germline, CDR1 is SGDLS, CDR2 YYNGEE. Germline trimming cut 0 bases from V and 0 bases from J; bases unmatched to any gene: 4. The length of the CDR3 is 16 residues. The CDR3 DNA follows: TGTGCCAGCAGCGTAGTTACAGGGGGTATGAACACTGAAGCTTTCTTT. Its protein is CASSVVTGGMNTEAFF.

V and J are TRBV6-4 and TRBJ2-5, with a tentative D call TRBD2 (5 bases). The germline CDR1 and CDR2 sequences are MRHNA and SNTAGT. V was trimmed by 3 bases and J by 5 bases, leaving 13 bases between them. The CDR3 covers 14 residues. The chain's CDR3 is CASSEFPGSETQYF. In DNA form, the CDR3 reads TGTGCCAGCAGTGAATTTCCGGGATCGGAGACCCAGTACTTC.

The rearrangement links TRBV9 to TRBJ1-5, with D unclear. This CDR3 contains 14 residues. V dropped 4 bases and J dropped 9 bases, with 17 bases sitting between them. The germline gives CDR1 SGDLS, CDR2 YYNGEE. The CDR3 here is CASSPSWASGPQHF. CDR3 DNA: TGTGCCAGCAGCCCTTCATGGGCGTCCGGGCCCCAGCATTTT.

This chain joins TRBV27 and TRBJ1-6; D unresolved. Germline CDR1 and CDR2: MNHEY and SMNVEV (reference sequence). The CDR3 has 13 residues. V gave up 3 bases and J gave up 10 bases, with 10 bases separating them. CDR3 sequence: CASSFQVESPLHF. CDR3 DNA: TGTGCCAGCAGTTTTCAGGTAGAATCACCCCTCCACTTT.

The CDR3 loop is CASSSVMGGGYGYTF. In DNA, the CDR3 is TGTGCCAGCAGCTCCGTGATGGGGGGCGGGTATGGCTACACCTTC. The chain couples TRBV9 to TRBJ1-2; tentative D call: TRBD1 (6 bases). In germline, CDR1 is SGDLS, CDR2 YYNGEE. V was clipped by 4 bases and J by 5 bases, with 18 bases between them. The CDR3 extends over 15 amino acids.

The chain carries TRBV12-3 or TRBV12-4 and TRBJ2-7; the D is unclear. V lost 4 bases and J 4 bases, leaving 11 bases between the germline ends. This CDR3 region has 13 residues. CDR3 in amino acids: CASSYNRGYEQYF. In nucleotides, the CDR3 is TGTGCCAGCAGTTACAATCGTGGGTACGAGCAGTACTTC.

The chain couples TRBV6-2 or TRBV6-3 to TRBJ2-1; 8 bases are shared with TRBD2. There are 17 residues in the CDR3. CDR1 MNHEY and CDR2 SVGEGT come from the germline V gene. After removal of 0 bases from V and 4 bases from J, the junction contained 8 bases not matched to a gene. The CDR3 region is CASSYSTSGGFYNEQFF. As DNA, the CDR3 is TGTGCCAGCAGTTACTCGACCAGCGGGGGATTTTACAATGAGCAGTTCTTC.

CDR3 sequence reads: CASSPGGGTDTQYF. Written as DNA, the CDR3 is TGCGCCAGCTCCCCCGGGGGGGGGACAGATACGCAGTATTTT. V and J are TRBV4-1 and TRBJ2-3, with 8 bases lining up with TRBD2. Germline V CDR1 and CDR2: MGHRA, YSYEKL. The CDR3 runs to 14 residues. With V trimmed by 8 bases and J by 3 bases, 7 bases remained unmatched.

A single count supports this clone. The chain has TRBV5-4 and TRBJ2-5, with TRBD2 matching 11 bases. CDR1 and CDR2 (germline): SGHNT, YYREEE (reference sequence). The CDR3 spans 15 residues. V lost 3 bases, J lost 0 bases, and 1 base stayed unmatched. The CDR3 spells CASSWTSGYQETQYF. The CDR3 DNA is TGTGCCAGCAGCTGGACTAGCGGGTACCAAGAGACCCAGTACTTC.

V gene TRBV2 combines with J gene TRBJ1-1; tentative D call: TRBD1 (5 bases). Trimming stripped 0 bases from V and 1 base from J, with 9 bases between. Per the germline V gene, CDR1 is SNHLY and CDR2 is FYNNEI. The CDR3 is 15 amino acids. CDR3 residues: CASSEAATANTEAFF. CDR3 nucleotide sequence: TGTGCCAGCAGTGAAGCGGCGACAGCGAACACTGAAGCTTTCTTT.

The chain couples TRBV3-1 (or the pseudogene TRBV3-2) to TRBJ2-1, with 8 bases that match TRBD2. Germline CDR1 reads LGHDT; CDR2 reads YNNKEL (reference sequence). Unmatched junction bases numbered 27, after V lost 0 bases and J lost 5 bases. This CDR3 contains 23 residues. CDR3 amino acids: CASSQDWRPNLRTGTSENNEQFF. The CDR3 DNA reads as TGTGCCAGCAGCCAAGACTGGAGACCGAACCTCCGCACCGGGACTAGTGAAAACAATGAGCAGTTCTTC.

The chain is built from TRBV10-1 and TRBJ2-1; no definite D call. This CDR3 comprises 14 residues. The ends were cut back, 4 bases at V and 5 bases at J, with 12 bases in the middle. Germline assignment: CDR1 WNHNN and CDR2 SYGVQD (reference sequence). For the CDR3, the DNA is TGCGCCAGCAGTGCATCGTTTGAAAACAATGAGCAGTTCTTC. The encoded protein is CASSASFENNEQFF.

V gene TRBV27 combines with J gene TRBJ1-6; D gene unclear. V was trimmed by 2 bases and J by 9 bases, leaving 8 bases between them. Germline V gene lookup returns CDR1 MNHEY and CDR2 SMNVEV (reference sequence). The CDR3 totals 13 residues. As DNA, the CDR3 is TGTGCCAGCAGTTTAACTCGGGGTTCACCCCTCCACTTT. This translates into CASSLTRGSPLHF.

This clone was seen a single time. This chain connects TRBV7-2 to TRBJ1-2; D not resolved. CDR3 length equals 13 residues. Germline assignment: CDR1 SGHTA and CDR2 FQGNSA. V was clipped by 1 base and J by 8 bases, with 11 bases between them. CDR3 bases: TGTGCCAGCAGCTTAGGGCGGTTTGAGGGCTACACCTTC. Translated, it gives CASSLGRFEGYTF.

The chain employs TRBV7-8 and TRBJ1-6; D perhaps matches TRBD1 (6 bases). The CDR3 consists of 14 residues. V was trimmed by 4 bases and J by 7 bases, leaving 11 bases between them. From germline, CDR1 is SGHVS and CDR2 FQNEAQ. The CDR3 reads CASSYRAENSPLHF. For the CDR3, the DNA is TGTGCCAGCAGCTACAGGGCGGAAAATTCACCCCTCCACTTT.

The chain uses TRBV2 and TRBJ2-2; TRBD1 might be the D (5 bases). The V end lost 5 bases, the J end lost 3 bases, and 10 bases lay between the germline ends. The CDR3 runs 14 residues. Looked up from germline, CDR1 is SNHLY and CDR2 is FYNNEI. The CDR3 spells CASSQGWDTGELFF. The CDR3 DNA sequence: TGTGCCAGCAGTCAGGGTTGGGACACCGGGGAGCTGTTTTTT.

V is TRBV6-6 and J is TRBJ1-3; D uncertain. The V gene's germline CDR1 is MNHNY and CDR2 SVGAGI (reference sequence). With 2 bases removed from V and 0 bases from J, the gap between germline ends came to 8 bases. The CDR3 covers 15 residues. The CDR3 sequence: CASSYDHSSGNTIYF. Here the CDR3 DNA reads TGTGCCAGCAGTTACGACCATAGCTCTGGAAACACCATATATTTT.

The chain couples TRBV30 to TRBJ1-1; TRBD1 aligns across 10 bases. This CDR3 is 14 amino acids long. CDR1 is GTSNPN, CDR2 SVGIG, per germline (reference sequence). Trimming at V came to 1 base and at J to 11 bases, leaving 10 bases not matched to a gene. The CDR3 protein is CAWSAGTGELGAFF. CDR3 nucleotides: TGTGCCTGGAGTGCCGGGACAGGGGAACTTGGCGCTTTCTTT.

This chain links TRBV7-8 with TRBJ2-7; TRBD1 is a possible D gene (5 bases). The V gene lost 1 base and the J gene lost 3 bases, with 10 bases spanning the gap. CDR1 and CDR2 from the germline V gene are SGHVS and FQNEAQ. The CDR3 loop spans 14 amino acids. CDR3 loop: CASSLGARVYEQYF. For the CDR3, the DNA is TGTGCCAGCAGCTTAGGGGCCAGGGTCTACGAGCAGTACTTC.

The chain couples TRBV6-1 to TRBJ2-5, with 7 bases identical to TRBD2. CDR1 is MNHNS and CDR2 is SASEGT in the germline V gene. CDR3 size: 16 residues. Unmatched junction bases numbered 12, after V lost 2 bases and J lost 6 bases. The CDR3 nucleotides are TGTGCCAGCAGTGAAATATTTGGGGGGGGGAGGCAGACCCAGTACTTC. It codes for CASSEIFGGGRQTQYF.

CDR3 loop: CASRPSGSPTGELFF. CDR3 nucleotides: TGTGCCAGCAGACCTAGCGGGAGCCCCACCGGGGAGCTGTTTTTT. The V and J genes are TRBV3-1 (or the pseudogene TRBV3-2) and TRBJ2-2; 10 bases are shared with TRBD2. V dropped 6 bases and J dropped 4; count of bases not matched to a gene: 5. The CDR3 has 15 residues. Looked up from germline, CDR1 is LGHDT and CDR2 is YNNKEL (reference sequence).

The chain employs TRBV9 and TRBJ2-2; possibly TRBD2 for D (5 bases). Germline V lookup: CDR1 SGDLS, CDR2 YYNGEE. Trimming stripped 3 bases from V and 5 bases from J, with 14 bases between. The length of the CDR3 is 15 residues. The CDR3 loop reads CASSASGGGTGELFF. DNA for the CDR3: TGTGCCAGCAGCGCCTCAGGCGGCGGGACCGGGGAGCTGTTTTTT.

This sequence joins TRBV9 and TRBJ2-2, with D possibly matching TRBD2 (5 bases). Germline CDR1 SGDLS, CDR2 YYNGEE. The ends were cut back, 3 bases at V and 7 bases at J, with 13 bases in the middle. This CDR3 contains 14 residues. The CDR3: CASSGTGSYGELFF. The DNA for the CDR3 is TGTGCCAGCAGCGGCACGGGGAGCTACGGGGAGCTGTTTTTT.

The V call is TRBV7-9, the J call TRBJ1-2; D is possibly TRBD1 (6 bases). CDR3 length: 11 amino acids. The V end lost 6 bases, the J end lost 6 bases, and 8 bases lay between the germline ends. Germline CDR1 and CDR2: SEHNR and FQNEAQ (reference sequence). The DNA of the CDR3 is TGTGCCAGCAGTCCAGGGGATGGCTACACCTTC. This codes for CASSPGDGYTF.